The present T cell receptor beta chain was sequenced within a study of blood T cell repertoires in COVID-19. Study in general: Sources were T cells, B-cell-depleted T cells, or PBMCs; the material itself was cDNA or gDNA.

The study drew participants aged about 18 to 95 years from some 25 US areas. Two negative PCRs, clearance, or symptom resolution were required of recovered Cohort 3 donors. This CDR3 comprises 13 residues. V was cut by 7 bases and J by 6 bases, with 13 bases left in between. Assay used: immunoSEQ multiplex PCR; TCRdb lists only in-frame clones, some missing. The table has about 470,000 clones, about 85% seen once. V usage is TRBV12-3 or TRBV12-4 and J usage is TRBJ1-3, with D maybe TRBD1 (6 bases). This TCR derives from a woman in her late teens or twenties who had recovered from COVID-19. Sequencing was performed on PBMCs or T cells enriched from blood (not recorded which). As DNA, the CDR3 is TGTGCCAGCACTATGACAGGAGAAAACACCATATATTTT. Residues: CASTMTGENTIYF.